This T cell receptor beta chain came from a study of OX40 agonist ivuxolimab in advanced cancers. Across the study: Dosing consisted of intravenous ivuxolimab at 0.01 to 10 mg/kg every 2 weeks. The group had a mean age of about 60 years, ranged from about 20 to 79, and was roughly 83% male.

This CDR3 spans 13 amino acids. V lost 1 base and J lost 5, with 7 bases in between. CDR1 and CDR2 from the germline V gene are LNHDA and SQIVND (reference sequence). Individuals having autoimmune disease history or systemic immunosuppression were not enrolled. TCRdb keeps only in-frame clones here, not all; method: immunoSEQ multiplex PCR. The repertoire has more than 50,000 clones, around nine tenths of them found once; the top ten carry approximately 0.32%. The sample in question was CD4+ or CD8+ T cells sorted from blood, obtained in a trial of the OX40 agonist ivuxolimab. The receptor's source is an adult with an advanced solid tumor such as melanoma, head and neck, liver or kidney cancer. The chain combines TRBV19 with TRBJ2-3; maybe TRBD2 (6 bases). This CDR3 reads CASSIVGGDTQYF. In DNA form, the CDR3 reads TGTGCCAGTAGTATAGTGGGAGGAGATACGCAGTATTTT.